This T cell receptor beta chain appears in the sequencing data of a study of T cells in Graves' hyperthyroidism and ophthalmopathy. Turning to this clonotype: Its antigen remains unknown.

Broader study findings: Blood also showed most of the thyroid clonotypes that were expanded above 0.001.

Template material for amplifying TCR beta CDR3 regions consisted of RNA transcripts. HTBI primers drove first-round RT-PCR of the TCR CDR3. Each CDR3 protein is one row after TCRdb ran MiXCR on the multiplex PCR reads. The sample has around 300,000 distinct CDR3 sequences, 13% seen once; the top ten hold 7.8%. V gave up 5 bases and J gave up 0 bases; unmatched junction bases: 13. This CDR3 spans 18 amino acids. Germline CDR1 reads LNHDA; CDR2 reads SQIVND (reference sequence). The TCR comes from a woman in her 30s with Graves' hyperthyroidism that later progressed to Graves' ophthalmopathy. The sequenced material came from blood. The J gene is TRBJ2-1, the V gene TRBV19; 7 nucleotides match TRBD2. The CDR3 DNA follows: TGTGCCAGTAGTCGTTCAGTAGCGGGTTCGAGCTCCTACAATGAGCAGTTCTTC. Protein sequence: CASSRSVAGSSSYNEQFF.